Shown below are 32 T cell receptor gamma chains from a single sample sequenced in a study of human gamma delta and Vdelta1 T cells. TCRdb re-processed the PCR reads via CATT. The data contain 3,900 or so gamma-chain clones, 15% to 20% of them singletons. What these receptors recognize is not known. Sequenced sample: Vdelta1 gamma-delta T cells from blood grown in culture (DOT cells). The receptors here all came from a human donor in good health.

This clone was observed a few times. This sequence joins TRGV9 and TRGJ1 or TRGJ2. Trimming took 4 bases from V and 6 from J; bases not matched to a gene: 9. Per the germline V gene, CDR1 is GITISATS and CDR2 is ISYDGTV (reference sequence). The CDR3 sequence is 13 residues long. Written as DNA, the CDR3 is TGTGCCTTGTGGGAAATTTGGGTTTATAAGAAACTCTTT. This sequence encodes CALWEIWVYKKLF.

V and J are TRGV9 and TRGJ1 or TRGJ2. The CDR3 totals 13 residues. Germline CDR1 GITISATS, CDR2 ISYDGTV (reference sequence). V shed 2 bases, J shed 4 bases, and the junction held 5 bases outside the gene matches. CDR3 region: CALWEDPYYKKLF. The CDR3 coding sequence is TGTGCCTTGTGGGAGGACCCATATTATAAGAAACTCTTT.

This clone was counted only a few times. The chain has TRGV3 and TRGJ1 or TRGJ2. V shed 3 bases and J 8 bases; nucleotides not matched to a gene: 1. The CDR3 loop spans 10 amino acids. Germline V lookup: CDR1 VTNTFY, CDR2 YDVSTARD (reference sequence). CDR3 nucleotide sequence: TGTGCCACCTGGGACCATAAGAAACTCTTT. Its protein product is CATWDHKKLF.

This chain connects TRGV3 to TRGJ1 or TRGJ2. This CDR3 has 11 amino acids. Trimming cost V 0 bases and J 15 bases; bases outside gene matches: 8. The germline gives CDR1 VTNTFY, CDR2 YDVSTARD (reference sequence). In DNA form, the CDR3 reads TGTGCCACCTGGGACAGGCTAAGGGGACTCTTT. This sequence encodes CATWDRLRGLF.

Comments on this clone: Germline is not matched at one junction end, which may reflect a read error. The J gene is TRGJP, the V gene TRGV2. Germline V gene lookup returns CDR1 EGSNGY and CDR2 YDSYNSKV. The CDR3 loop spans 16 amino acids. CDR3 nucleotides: TGTGCCACCTGGGACGGGCCGGAGTTGAGCAAAAAAATCAAGGTATTT. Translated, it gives CATWDGPELSKKIKVF.

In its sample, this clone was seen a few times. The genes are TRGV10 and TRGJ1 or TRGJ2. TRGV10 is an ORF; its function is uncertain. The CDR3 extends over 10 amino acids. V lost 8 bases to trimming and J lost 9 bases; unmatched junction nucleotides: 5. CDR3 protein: CAAWDFKKLF. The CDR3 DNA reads TGTGCTGCGTGGGATTTTAAGAAACTCTTT.

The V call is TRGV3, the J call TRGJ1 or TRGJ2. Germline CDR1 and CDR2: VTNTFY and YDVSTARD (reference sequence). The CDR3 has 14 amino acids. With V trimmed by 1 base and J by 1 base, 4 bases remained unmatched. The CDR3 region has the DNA TGTGCCACCTGGGACAGCGGAAATTATTATAAGAAACTCTTT. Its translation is CATWDSGNYYKKLF.

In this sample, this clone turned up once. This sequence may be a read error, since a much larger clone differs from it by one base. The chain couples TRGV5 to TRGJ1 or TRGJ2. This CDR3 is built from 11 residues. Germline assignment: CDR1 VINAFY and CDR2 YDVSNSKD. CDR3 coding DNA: TGTGCCACCTGGGACAGTTATATGAAACTCTTT. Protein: CATWDSYMKLF.

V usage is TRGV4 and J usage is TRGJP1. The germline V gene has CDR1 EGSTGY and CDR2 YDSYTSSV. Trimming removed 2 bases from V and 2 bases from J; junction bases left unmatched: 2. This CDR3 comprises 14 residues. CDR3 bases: TGTGCCACCTGGGATGCCACCACTGGTTGGTTCAAGATATTT. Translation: CATWDATTGWFKIF.

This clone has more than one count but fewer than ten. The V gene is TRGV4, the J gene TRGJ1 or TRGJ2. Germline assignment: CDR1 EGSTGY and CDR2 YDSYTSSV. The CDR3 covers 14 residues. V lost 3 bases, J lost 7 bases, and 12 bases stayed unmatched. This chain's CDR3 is CATWDRRLGYKKLF. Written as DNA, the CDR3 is TGTGCCACCTGGGATCGGAGGTTGGGATATAAGAAACTCTTT.

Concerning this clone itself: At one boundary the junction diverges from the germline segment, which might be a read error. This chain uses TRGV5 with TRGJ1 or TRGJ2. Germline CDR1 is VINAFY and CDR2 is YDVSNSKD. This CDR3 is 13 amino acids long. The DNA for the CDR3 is TGTACCACCTGGGACAGGCCTCAGTGGAAGAAACTCTTT. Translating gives CTTWDRPQWKKLF.

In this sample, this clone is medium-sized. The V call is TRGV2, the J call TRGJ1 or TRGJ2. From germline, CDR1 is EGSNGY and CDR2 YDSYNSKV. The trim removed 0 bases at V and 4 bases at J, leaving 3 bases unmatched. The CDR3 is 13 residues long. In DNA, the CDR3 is TGTGCCACCTGGGACGGGCGGTATTATAAGAAACTCTTT. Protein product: CATWDGRYYKKLF.

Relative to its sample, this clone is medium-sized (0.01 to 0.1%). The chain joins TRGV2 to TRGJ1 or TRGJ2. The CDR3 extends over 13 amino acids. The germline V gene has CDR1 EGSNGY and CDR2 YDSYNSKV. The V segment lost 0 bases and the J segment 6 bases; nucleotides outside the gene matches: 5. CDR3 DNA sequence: TGTGCCACCTGGGACGGGCCCCGTTATAAGAAACTCTTT. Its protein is CATWDGPRYKKLF.

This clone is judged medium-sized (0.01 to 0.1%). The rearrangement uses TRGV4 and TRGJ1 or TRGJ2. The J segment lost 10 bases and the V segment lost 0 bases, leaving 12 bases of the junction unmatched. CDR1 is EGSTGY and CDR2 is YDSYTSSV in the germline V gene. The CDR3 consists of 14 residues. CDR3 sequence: CATWDGQDVGKKLF. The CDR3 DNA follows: TGTGCCACCTGGGATGGGCAAGACGTGGGGAAGAAACTCTTT.

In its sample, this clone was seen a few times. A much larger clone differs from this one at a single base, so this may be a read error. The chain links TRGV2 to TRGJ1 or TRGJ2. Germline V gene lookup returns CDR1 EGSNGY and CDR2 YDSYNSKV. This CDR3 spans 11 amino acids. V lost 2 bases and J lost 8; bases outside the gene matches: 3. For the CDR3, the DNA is TGTGCCACCTGGGACGAAAATAAGAAACTCTTT. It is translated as CATWDENKKLF.

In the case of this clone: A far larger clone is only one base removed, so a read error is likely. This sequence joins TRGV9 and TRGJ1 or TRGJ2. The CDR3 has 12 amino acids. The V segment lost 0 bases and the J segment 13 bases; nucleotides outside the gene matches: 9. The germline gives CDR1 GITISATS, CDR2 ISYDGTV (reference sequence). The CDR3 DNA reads TGTGCCTTGTGGGAGGTGCACTGGAAAAAACTCTTT. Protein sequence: CALWEVHWKKLF.

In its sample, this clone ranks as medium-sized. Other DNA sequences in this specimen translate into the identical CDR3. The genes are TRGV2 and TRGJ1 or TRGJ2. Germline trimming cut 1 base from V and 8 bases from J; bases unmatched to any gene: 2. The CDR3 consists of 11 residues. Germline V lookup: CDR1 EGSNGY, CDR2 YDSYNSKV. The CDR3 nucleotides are TGTGCCACCTGGGACGGTCATAAGAAACTCTTT. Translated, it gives CATWDGHKKLF.

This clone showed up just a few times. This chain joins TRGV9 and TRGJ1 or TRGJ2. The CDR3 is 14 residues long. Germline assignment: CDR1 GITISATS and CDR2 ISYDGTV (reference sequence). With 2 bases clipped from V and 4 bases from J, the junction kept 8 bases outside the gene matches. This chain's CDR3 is CALWEARIYYKKLF. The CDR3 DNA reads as TGTGCCTTGTGGGAGGCCCGAATCTATTATAAGAAACTCTTT.

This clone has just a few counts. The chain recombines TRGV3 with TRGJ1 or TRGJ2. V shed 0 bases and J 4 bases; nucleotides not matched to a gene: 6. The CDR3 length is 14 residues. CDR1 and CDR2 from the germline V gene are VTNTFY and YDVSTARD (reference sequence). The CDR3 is CATWDRPNYYKKLF. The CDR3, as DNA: TGTGCCACCTGGGACAGGCCTAACTATTATAAGAAACTCTTT.

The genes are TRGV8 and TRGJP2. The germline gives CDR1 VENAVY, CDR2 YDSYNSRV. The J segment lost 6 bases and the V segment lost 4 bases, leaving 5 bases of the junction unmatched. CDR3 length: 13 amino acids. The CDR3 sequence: CATWDVGDWIKTF. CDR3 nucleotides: TGTGCCACCTGGGACGTTGGTGATTGGATCAAGACGTTT.

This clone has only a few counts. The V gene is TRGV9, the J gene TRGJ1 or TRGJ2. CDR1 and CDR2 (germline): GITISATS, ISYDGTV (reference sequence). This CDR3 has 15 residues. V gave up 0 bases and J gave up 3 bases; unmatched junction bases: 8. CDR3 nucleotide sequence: TGTGCCTTGTGGGAGGTGCACGCCCGTTATTATAAGAAACTCTTT. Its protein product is CALWEVHARYYKKLF.

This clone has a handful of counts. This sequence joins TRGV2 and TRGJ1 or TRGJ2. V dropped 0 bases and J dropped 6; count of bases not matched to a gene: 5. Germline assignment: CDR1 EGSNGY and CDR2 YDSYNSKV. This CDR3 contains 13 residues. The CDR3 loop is CATWDGLCYKKLF. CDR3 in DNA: TGTGCCACCTGGGACGGGCTATGTTATAAGAAACTCTTT.

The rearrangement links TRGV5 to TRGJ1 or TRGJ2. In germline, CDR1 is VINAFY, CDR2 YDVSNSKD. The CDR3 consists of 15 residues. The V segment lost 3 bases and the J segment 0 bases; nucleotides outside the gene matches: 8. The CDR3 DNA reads TGTGCCACCTGGGACCATAGAGCGAATTATTATAAGAAACTCTTT. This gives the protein CATWDHRANYYKKLF.

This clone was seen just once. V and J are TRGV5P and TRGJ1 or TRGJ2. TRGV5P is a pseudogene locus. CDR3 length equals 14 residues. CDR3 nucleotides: TGTGCCACCTGGGGTCTCCGCGGTTATTATAAGAAACTCTTT. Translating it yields CATWGLRGYYKKLF.

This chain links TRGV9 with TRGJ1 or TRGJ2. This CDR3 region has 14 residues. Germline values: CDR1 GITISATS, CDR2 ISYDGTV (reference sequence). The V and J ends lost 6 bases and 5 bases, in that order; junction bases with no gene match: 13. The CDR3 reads CALWMRGWNYKKLF. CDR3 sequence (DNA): TGTGCCTTGTGGATGCGAGGGTGGAATTATAAGAAACTCTTT.

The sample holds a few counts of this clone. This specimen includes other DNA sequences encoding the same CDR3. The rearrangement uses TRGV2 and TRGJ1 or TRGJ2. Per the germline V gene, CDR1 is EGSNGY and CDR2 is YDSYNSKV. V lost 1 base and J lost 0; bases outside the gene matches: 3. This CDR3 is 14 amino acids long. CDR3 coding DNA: TGTGCCACCTGGGACGGACGGAATTATTATAAGAAACTCTTT. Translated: CATWDGRNYYKKLF.

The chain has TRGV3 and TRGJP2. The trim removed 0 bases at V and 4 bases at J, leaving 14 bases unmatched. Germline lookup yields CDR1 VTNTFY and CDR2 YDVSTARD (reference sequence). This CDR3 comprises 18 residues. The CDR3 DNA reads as TGTGCCACCTGGGACAGGCCCTACTATCCCTATAGTGATTGGATCAAGACGTTT. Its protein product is CATWDRPYYPYSDWIKTF.

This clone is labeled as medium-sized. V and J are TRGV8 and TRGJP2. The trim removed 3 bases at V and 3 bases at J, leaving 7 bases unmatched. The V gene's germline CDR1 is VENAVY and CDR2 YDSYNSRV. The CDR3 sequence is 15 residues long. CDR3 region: CATWDHPCSDWIKTF. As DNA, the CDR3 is TGTGCCACCTGGGATCACCCCTGTAGTGATTGGATCAAGACGTTT.

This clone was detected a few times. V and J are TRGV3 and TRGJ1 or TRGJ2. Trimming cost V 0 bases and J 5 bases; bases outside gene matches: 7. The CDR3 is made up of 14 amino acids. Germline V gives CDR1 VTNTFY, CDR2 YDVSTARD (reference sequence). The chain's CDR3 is CATWDRRLNYKKLF. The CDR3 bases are TGTGCCACCTGGGACAGGCGTTTGAATTATAAGAAACTCTTT.

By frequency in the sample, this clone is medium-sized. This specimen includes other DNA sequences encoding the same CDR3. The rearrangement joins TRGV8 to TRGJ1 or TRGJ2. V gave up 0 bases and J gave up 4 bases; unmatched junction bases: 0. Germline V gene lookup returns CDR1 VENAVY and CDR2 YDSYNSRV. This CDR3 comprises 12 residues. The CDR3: CATWDRYYKKLF. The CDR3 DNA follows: TGTGCCACCTGGGATAGGTATTATAAGAAACTCTTT.

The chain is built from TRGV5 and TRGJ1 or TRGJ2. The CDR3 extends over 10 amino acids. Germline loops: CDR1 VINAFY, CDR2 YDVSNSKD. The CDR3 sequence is CTSWDFEKLF. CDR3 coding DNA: TGTACCTCCTGGGACTTTGAGAAACTCTTT.

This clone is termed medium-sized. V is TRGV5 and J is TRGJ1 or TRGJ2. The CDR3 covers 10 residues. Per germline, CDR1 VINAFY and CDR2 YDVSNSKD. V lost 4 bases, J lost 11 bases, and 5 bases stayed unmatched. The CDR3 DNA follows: TGTGCCACCTGGGAAGTGGAGAAACTCTTT. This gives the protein CATWEVEKLF.